These 3 T cell receptor beta chains were all obtained from the same sample, sequenced in a study of blood T cell repertoires in COVID-19. Using immunoSEQ multiplex PCR, the repertoire was profiled, and TCRdb retains in-frame clones only, with some absent. Among about 130,000 clones listed, approximately 85% were seen once. Sequenced sample: peripheral blood. These receptors were obtained from a human donor in a cohort sampled during active COVID-19.

The CDR3 loop is CSASGGETQYF. CDR3 nucleotides: TGCAGTGCTAGTGGCGGGGAGACCCAGTACTTC. J is TRBJ2-5 and V is TRBV20-1, with D perhaps TRBD2 (5 bases). Trimming removed 3 bases from V and 5 bases from J, with 7 bases in between. CDR1 and CDR2 (germline): DFQATT, SNEGSKA (reference sequence). CDR3 length equals 11 residues.

This CDR3 reads CASSLEGYRGASLGYTF. Written as DNA, the CDR3 is TGCGCCAGCAGCTTGGAGGGCTACAGGGGCGCGTCTTTAGGCTACACCTTC. The genes are TRBV5-1 and TRBJ1-2, with 7 bases matching TRBD1. J lost 8 bases, V lost 0 bases, and 16 bases had no gene match. There are 17 residues in the CDR3. Per the germline V gene, CDR1 is SGHRS and CDR2 is YFSETQ.

The J gene is TRBJ1-2, the V gene TRBV7-2; no firm D call. The V gene's germline CDR1 is SGHTA and CDR2 FQGNSA. Between the trimmed V and J ends, which lost 2 bases and 5 bases, there was a span of 15 bases. The CDR3 covers 15 residues. The CDR3 DNA is TGTGCCAGCAGCTTACCTCGAGGAGGCCAGTATGGCTACACCTTC. Its translation: CASSLPRGGQYGYTF. Combining the CDR3 with reference TRBV7-2 and TRBJ1-2 gives the whole variable domain GAGVSQSPSNKVTEKGKDVELRCDPISGHTALYWYRQSLGQGLEFLIYFQGNSAPDKSGLPSDRFSAERTGGSVSTLTIQRTQQEDSAVYLCASSLPRGGQYGYTFGSGTRLTVV.